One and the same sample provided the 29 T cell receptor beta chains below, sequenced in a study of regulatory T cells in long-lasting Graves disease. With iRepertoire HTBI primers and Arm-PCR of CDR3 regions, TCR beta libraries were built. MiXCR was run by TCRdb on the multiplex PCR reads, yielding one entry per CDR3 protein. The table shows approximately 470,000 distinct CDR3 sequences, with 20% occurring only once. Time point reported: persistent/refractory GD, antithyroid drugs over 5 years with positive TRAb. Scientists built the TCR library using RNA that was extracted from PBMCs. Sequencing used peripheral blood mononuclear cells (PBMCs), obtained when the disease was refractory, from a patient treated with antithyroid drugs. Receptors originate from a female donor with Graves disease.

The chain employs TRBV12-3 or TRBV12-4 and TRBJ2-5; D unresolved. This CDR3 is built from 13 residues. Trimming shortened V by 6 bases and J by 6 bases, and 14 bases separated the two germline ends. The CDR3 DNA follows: TGTGCCAGCAGAACGGAGCTCTCACAGACCCAGTACTTC. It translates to CASRTELSQTQYF.

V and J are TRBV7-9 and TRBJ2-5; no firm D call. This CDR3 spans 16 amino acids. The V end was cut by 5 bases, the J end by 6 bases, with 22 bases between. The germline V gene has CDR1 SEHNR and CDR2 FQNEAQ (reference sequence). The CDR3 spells CASSPIYLGQDKTQYF. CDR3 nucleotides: TGTGCCAGCAGCCCGATTTATTTGGGCCAGGATAAGACCCAGTACTTC. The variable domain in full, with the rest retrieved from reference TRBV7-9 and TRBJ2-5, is DTGVSQNPRHKITKRGQNVTFRCDPISEHNRLYWYRQTLGQGPEFLTYFQNEAQLEKSRLLSDRFSAERPKGSFSTLEIQRTEQGDSAMYLCASSPIYLGQDKTQYFGPGTRLLVL.

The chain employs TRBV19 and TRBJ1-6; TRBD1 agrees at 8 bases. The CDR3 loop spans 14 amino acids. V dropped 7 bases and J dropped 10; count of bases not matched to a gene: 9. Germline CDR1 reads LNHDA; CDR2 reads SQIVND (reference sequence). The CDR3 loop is CASNVQGTGSPLHF. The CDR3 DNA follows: TGTGCCAGTAACGTACAGGGGACAGGATCACCCCTCCACTTT.

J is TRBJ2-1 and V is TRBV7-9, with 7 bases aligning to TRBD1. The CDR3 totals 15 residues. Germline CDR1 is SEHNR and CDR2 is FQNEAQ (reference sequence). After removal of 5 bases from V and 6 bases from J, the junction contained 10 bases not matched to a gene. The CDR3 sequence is CASSRTGTEVNEQFF. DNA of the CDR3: TGTGCCAGCAGCCGTACCGGGACAGAGGTCAATGAGCAGTTCTTC.

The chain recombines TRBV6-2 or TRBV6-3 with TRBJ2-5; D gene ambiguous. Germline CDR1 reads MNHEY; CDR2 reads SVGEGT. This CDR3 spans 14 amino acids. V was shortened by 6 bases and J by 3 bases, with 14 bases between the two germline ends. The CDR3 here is CASRGPARKETQYF. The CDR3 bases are TGTGCCAGCAGAGGACCAGCGAGGAAAGAGACCCAGTACTTC.

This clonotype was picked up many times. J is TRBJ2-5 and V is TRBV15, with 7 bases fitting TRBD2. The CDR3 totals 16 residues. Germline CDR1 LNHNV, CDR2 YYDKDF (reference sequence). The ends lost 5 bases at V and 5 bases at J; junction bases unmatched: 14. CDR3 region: CATSAPLAGAVETQYF. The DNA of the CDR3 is TGTGCCACCAGCGCCCCACTCGCGGGAGCGGTTGAGACCCAGTACTTC.

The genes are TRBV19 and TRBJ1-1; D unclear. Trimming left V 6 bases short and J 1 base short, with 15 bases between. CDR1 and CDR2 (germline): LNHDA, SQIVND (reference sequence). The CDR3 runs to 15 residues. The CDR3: CASRDSPGRNTEAFF. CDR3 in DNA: TGTGCCAGTAGAGACTCCCCGGGCAGGAACACTGAAGCTTTCTTT.

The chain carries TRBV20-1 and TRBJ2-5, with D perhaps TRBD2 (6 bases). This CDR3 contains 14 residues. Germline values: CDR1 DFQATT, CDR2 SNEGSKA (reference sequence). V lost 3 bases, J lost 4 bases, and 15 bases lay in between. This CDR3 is CSARFELGGETQYF. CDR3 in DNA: TGCAGTGCTAGGTTTGAACTCGGGGGAGAGACCCAGTACTTC.

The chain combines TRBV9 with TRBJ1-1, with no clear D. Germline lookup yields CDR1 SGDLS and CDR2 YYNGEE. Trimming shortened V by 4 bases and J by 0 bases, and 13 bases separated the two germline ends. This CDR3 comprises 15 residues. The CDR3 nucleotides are TGTGCCAGCAGCCCAAGTACACTGATGAACACTGAAGCTTTCTTT. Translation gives CASSPSTLMNTEAFF.

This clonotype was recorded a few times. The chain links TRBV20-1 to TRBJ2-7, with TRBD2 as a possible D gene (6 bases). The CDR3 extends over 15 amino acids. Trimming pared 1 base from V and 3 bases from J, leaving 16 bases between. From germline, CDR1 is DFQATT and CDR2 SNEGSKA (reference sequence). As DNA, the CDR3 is TGCAGTGCTAGAGGGGGAGGCCGCGTCGGCTACGAGCAGTACTTC. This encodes CSARGGGRVGYEQYF.

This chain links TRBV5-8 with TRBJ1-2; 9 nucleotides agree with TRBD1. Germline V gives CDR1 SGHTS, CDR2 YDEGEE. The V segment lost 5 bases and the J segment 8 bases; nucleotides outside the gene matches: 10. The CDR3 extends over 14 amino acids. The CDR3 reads CASRPGQGVWGYTF. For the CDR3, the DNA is TGTGCCAGCAGACCGGGACAGGGAGTTTGGGGCTACACCTTC.

For the CDR3, the DNA is TGTGCCAGTAGTACAGGGGGTGTCACTGAAGCTTTCTTT. As protein: CASSTGGVTEAFF. The chain carries TRBV19 and TRBJ1-1; 7 bases are shared with TRBD1. CDR3 length equals 13 residues. Losses at the gene ends were 4 bases for V and 4 bases for J; bases not matched to a gene: 3. Germline assignment: CDR1 LNHDA and CDR2 SQIVND (reference sequence).

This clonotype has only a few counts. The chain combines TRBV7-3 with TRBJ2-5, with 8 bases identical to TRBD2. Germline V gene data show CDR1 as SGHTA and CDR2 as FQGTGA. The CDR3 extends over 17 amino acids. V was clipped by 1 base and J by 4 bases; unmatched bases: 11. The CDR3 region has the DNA TGTGCCAGCAGCTTAATGGGTCGCCGGCTAGCGGGAGAGACCCAGTACTTC. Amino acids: CASSLMGRRLAGETQYF.

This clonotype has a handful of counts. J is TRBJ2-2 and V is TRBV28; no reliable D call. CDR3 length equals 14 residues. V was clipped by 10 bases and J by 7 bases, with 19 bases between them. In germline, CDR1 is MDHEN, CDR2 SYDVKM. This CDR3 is CATKKDGIFGELFF. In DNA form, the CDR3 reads TGTGCCACCAAGAAGGACGGTATTTTCGGGGAGCTGTTTTTT.

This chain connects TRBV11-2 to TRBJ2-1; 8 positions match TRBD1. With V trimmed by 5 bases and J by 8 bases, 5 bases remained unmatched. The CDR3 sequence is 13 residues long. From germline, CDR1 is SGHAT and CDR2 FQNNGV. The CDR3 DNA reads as TGTGCCAGCAGCCTAGGACAGGGCTATGAGCAGTTCTTC. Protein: CASSLGQGYEQFF. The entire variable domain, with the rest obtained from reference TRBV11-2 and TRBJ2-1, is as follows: EAGVAQSPRYKIIEKRQSVAFWCNPISGHATLYWYQQILGQGPKLLIQFQNNGVVDDSQLPKDRFSAERLKGVDSTLKIQPAKLEDSAVYLCASSLGQGYEQFFGPGTRLTVL.

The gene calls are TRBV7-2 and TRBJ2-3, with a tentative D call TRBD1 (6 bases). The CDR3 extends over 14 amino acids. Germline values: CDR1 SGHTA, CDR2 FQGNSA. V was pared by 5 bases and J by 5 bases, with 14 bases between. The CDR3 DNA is TGTGCCAGCAGCCTGACAGGTCCCCGAGATACGCAGTATTTT. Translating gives CASSLTGPRDTQYF.

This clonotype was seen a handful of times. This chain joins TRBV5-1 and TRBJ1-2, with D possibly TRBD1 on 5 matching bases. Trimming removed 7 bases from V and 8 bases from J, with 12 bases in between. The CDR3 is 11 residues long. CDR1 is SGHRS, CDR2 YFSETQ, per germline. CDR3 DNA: TGCGCCAGCGCTCAAGAGGGGGGCTACACCTTC. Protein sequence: CASAQEGGYTF.

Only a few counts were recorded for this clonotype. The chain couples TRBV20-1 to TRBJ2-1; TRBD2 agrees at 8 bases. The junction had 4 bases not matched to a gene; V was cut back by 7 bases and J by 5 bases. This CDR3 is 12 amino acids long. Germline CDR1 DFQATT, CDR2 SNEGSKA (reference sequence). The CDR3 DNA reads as TGCAGTGGGCGGGAGGATCACAATGAGCAGTTCTTC. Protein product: CSGREDHNEQFF.

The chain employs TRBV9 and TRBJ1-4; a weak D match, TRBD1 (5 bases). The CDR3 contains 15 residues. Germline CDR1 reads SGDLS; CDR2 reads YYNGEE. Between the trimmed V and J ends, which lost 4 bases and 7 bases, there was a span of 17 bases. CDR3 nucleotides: TGTGCCAGCAGCCCCCAGGGACTCCCGGGTGAAAAACTGTTTTTT. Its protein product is CASSPQGLPGEKLFF.

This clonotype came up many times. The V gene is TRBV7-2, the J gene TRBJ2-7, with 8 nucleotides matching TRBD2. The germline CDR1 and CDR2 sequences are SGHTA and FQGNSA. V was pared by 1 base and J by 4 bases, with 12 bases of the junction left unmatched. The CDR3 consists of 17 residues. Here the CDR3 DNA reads TGTGCCAGCAGCTTAGTCTCGGGACGTAGCGGGATGTACGAGCAGTACTTC. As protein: CASSLVSGRSGMYEQYF.

The CDR3 DNA reads as TGTGCCAGCCAGCGGGGGGATCAGACCCACGAGCAGTACTTC. Translation: CASQRGDQTHEQYF. This chain uses TRBV7-9 with TRBJ2-7; 9 bases fit TRBD2. The CDR3 has 14 amino acids. Trimming removed 8 bases from V and 5 bases from J; junction bases left unmatched: 10. Germline V gene data show CDR1 as SEHNR and CDR2 as FQNEAQ (reference sequence).

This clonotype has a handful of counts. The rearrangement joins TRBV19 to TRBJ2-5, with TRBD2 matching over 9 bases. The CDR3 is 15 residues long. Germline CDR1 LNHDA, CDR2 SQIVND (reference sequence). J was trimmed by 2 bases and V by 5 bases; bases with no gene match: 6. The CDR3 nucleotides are TGTGCCAGTAGTGTCGCGGGAGGGCTACAAGAGACCCAGTACTTC. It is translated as CASSVAGGLQETQYF.

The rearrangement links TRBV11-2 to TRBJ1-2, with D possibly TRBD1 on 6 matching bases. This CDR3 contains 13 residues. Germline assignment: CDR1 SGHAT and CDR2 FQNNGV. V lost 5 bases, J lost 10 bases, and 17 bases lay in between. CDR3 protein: CASSRSPTGIYTF. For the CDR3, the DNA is TGTGCCAGCAGCCGATCCCCGACAGGAATCTACACCTTC.

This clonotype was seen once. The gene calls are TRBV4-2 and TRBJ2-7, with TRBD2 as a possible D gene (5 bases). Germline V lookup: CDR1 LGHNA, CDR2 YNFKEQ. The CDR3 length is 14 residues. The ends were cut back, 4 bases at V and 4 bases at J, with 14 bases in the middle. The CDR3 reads CASSRVGLVYEQYF. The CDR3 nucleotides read TGTGCCAGCAGCCGAGTCGGACTTGTATACGAGCAGTACTTC.

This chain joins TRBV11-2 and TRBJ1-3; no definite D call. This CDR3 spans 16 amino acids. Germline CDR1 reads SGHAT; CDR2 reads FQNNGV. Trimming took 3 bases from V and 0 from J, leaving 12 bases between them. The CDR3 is CASSFTPAVSGNTIYF. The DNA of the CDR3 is TGTGCCAGCAGCTTTACCCCCGCGGTCTCTGGAAACACCATATATTTT.

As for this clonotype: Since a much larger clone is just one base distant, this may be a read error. The CDR3 nucleotides are TGTGCCAGCAGTTATTATAGCGGAGTATACGAGCAGTGCTTC. It translates to CASSYYSGVYEQCF. The V and J genes are TRBV6-9 and TRBJ2-7; D possibly corresponds to TRBD2 (6 bases). This CDR3 is built from 14 residues. CDR1 MNHGY and CDR2 SVAAGI come from the germline V gene.

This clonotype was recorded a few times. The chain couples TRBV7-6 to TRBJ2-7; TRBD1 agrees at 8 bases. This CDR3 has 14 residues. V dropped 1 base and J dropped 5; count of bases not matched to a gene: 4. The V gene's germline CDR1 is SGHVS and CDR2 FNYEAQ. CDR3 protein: CASSLVTGGNEQYF. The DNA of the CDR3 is TGTGCCAGCAGCTTAGTTACAGGGGGAAACGAGCAGTACTTC.

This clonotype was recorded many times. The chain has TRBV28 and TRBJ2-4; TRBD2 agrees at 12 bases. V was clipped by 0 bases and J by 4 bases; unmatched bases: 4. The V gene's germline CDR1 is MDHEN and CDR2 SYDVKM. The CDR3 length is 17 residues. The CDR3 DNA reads TGTGCCAGCAGTTTATGGACTAGCGGGAGCCGTAAAAACATTCAGTACTTC. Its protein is CASSLWTSGSRKNIQYF.

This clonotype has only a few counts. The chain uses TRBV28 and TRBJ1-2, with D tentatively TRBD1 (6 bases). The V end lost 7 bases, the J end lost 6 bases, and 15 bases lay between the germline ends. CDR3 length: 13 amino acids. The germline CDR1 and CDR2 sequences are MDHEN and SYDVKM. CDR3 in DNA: TGTGCCAGCACCCAGTGGGGGCGTGATGGCTACACCTTC. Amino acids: CASTQWGRDGYTF.